The 21 T cell receptor beta chains given below trace back to one sample, sequenced in a study of cytomegalovirus exposure and HLA in healthy donors. Repertoires were generated with immunoSEQ multiplex PCR, while TCRdb's copy carries only in-frame clones and drops some. Among about 220,000 clones listed, around 80% were seen once. The sample consisted of PBMCs. These TCRs come from a woman in her twenties or thirties in good health and CMV-seropositive.

The sample holds a few counts of this clone. This chain links TRBV30 with TRBJ2-5; D unclear. The CDR3 has 13 residues. Trimming took off 7 bases at V and 5 bases at J, with 17 bases between the two ends. In germline, CDR1 is GTSNPN, CDR2 SVGIG (reference sequence). DNA of the CDR3: TGTGCCTCCCAGGCCAGCTTGTGGGAGACCCAGTACTTC. Its translation: CASQASLWETQYF.

The chain joins TRBV4-3 to TRBJ2-7, with a tentative D call TRBD1 (6 bases). V lost 0 bases, J lost 4 bases, and 13 bases lay in between. The CDR3 covers 15 residues. Germline V gene lookup returns CDR1 LGHNA and CDR2 YSLEER. The CDR3 DNA reads as TGCGCCAGCAGCCAAGATGGGCAGGGGCGGTACGAGCAGTACTTC. Translating it yields CASSQDGQGRYEQYF.

The J gene is TRBJ1-2, the V gene TRBV30; tentatively, D is TRBD1 (6 bases). Trimming took 3 bases from V and 4 from J, leaving 12 bases between them. The CDR3 extends over 13 amino acids. Germline CDR1 is GTSNPN and CDR2 is SVGIG (reference sequence). CDR3 DNA sequence: TGTGCCTGGAGACAGGGAAGCCCCTATGGCTACACCTTC. Protein: CAWRQGSPYGYTF.

V is TRBV30 and J is TRBJ1-1; the match to TRBD1 covers 11 bases. Germline loops: CDR1 GTSNPN, CDR2 SVGIG (reference sequence). This CDR3 comprises 17 residues. The trim removed 0 bases at V and 3 bases at J, leaving 9 bases unmatched. In DNA form, the CDR3 reads TGTGCCTGGAGTGTTCGGACAGGGGGCCGACCCCACACTGAAGCTTTCTTT. This encodes CAWSVRTGGRPHTEAFF.

The rearrangement links TRBV29-1 to TRBJ2-7, with TRBD1 identical over 9 bases. Germline V gene data show CDR1 as SQVTM and CDR2 as ANQGSEA. The CDR3 has 14 amino acids. Germline trimming cut 7 bases from V and 3 bases from J; bases unmatched to any gene: 10. The DNA for the CDR3 is TGCAGCGCCGAAACAGGGGGCGCTGGCTACGAGCAGTACTTC. It codes for CSAETGGAGYEQYF.

This clone showed up just a few times. CDR3 region: CASSQVGSVGLNNEQFF. DNA of the CDR3: TGTGCCAGCAGCCAAGTTGGTTCGGTTGGCCTTAACAATGAGCAGTTCTTC. The gene calls are TRBV4-2 and TRBJ2-1; no definite D call. The germline gives CDR1 LGHNA, CDR2 YNFKEQ. Trimming shortened V by 1 base and J by 5 bases, and 18 bases separated the two germline ends. The CDR3 has 17 residues.

This rearrangement joins TRBV6-5 to TRBJ2-3, with a tentative D call TRBD1 (6 bases). CDR1 and CDR2 (germline): MNHEY, SVGAGI. V was clipped by 6 bases and J by 2 bases, with 12 bases between them. The CDR3 totals 14 residues. The CDR3 coding sequence is TGTGCCAGCAGCCTCGGACAGTTCACAGATACGCAGTATTTT. This translates into CASSLGQFTDTQYF.

The chain uses TRBV15 and TRBJ1-2; D gene ambiguous. CDR1 and CDR2 (germline): LNHNV, YYDKDF (reference sequence). Trimming took 0 bases from V and 8 from J, leaving 13 bases between them. The CDR3 length is 14 residues. The CDR3 spells CATSRDGWEGGYTF. The CDR3 DNA sequence: TGTGCCACCAGCAGAGATGGGTGGGAGGGCGGCTACACCTTC.

CDR3 loop: CASSQDWTGGNEKLFF. The CDR3 DNA is TGTGCCAGCAGCCAAGATTGGACAGGGGGTAATGAAAAACTGTTTTTT. The rearrangement uses TRBV14 and TRBJ1-4; 10 nucleotides agree with TRBD1. Looked up from germline, CDR1 is SGHDN and CDR2 is FVKESK. Trimming removed 0 bases from V and 4 bases from J; junction bases left unmatched: 2. This CDR3 has 16 amino acids.

This clone came up once. This chain joins TRBV28 and TRBJ2-5, with D tentatively TRBD2 (6 bases). V shed 2 bases and J shed 5 bases, with 12 bases lying between them. The CDR3 contains 14 residues. CDR1 is MDHEN and CDR2 is SYDVKM in the germline V gene. DNA of the CDR3: TGTGCCAGCAGTTTACTTTCTAGCGAGGAGACCCAGTACTTC. This gives the protein CASSLLSSEETQYF.

A note on this clone: Other nucleotide sequences from this sample produce the same CDR3. The rearrangement links TRBV6-5 to TRBJ2-7; D is possibly TRBD2 (6 bases). The germline gives CDR1 MNHEY, CDR2 SVGAGI. The CDR3 runs 14 residues. V was trimmed by 0 bases and J by 2 bases, leaving 8 bases between them. For the CDR3, the DNA is TGTGCCAGCAGTTACTCGGGGGGACCCTACGAGCAGTACTTC. Translating it yields CASSYSGGPYEQYF.

This clone was picked up a small number of times. The chain employs TRBV25-1 and TRBJ1-2; 12 bases are shared with TRBD1. From germline, CDR1 is MGHDK and CDR2 SYGVNS. The CDR3 sequence is 14 residues long. V was clipped by 8 bases and J by 6 bases; unmatched bases: 7. CDR3 coding DNA: TGTGCCAGCGGACCGGGACAGGGGGCAGATGGCTACACCTTC. Translating gives CASGPGQGADGYTF.

This clone was detected only once. The rearrangement joins TRBV11-2 to TRBJ2-5; D is possibly TRBD2 (6 bases). CDR3 size: 13 residues. The V and J ends lost 5 bases and 2 bases respectively, with 9 bases between them. Germline V lookup: CDR1 SGHAT, CDR2 FQNNGV. This chain's CDR3 is CASSPGTQETQYF. The CDR3, as DNA: TGTGCCAGCAGCCCTGGGACTCAAGAGACCCAGTACTTC. Variable domain in full (rest from reference TRBV11-2 and TRBJ2-5): EAGVAQSPRYKIIEKRQSVAFWCNPISGHATLYWYQQILGQGPKLLIQFQNNGVVDDSQLPKDRFSAERLKGVDSTLKIQPAKLEDSAVYLCASSPGTQETQYFGPGTRLLVL.

The chain uses TRBV27 and TRBJ1-2, with TRBD1 identical over 7 bases. Germline V CDR1 and CDR2: MNHEY, SMNVEV (reference sequence). The CDR3 is 17 residues long. The V gene end was trimmed by 0 bases and the J gene end by 2 bases; junction bases not matched to a gene: 9. The CDR3 sequence: CASSLSTTGRANYGYTF. The CDR3 region has the DNA TGTGCCAGCAGTTTATCGACGACAGGGCGGGCAAACTATGGCTACACCTTC.

The chain joins TRBV19 to TRBJ1-5, with unresolved D. V lost 7 bases, J lost 8 bases, and 21 bases lay in between. CDR1 and CDR2 (germline): LNHDA, SQIVND (reference sequence). The CDR3 is 15 residues long. The CDR3 bases are TGTGCCAGTACTCCCAGCCCGGACGGCTCCAAGCCCCAGCATTTT. It yields the protein CASTPSPDGSKPQHF.

The J gene is TRBJ1-5, the V gene TRBV4-2; perhaps TRBD1 as D (6 bases). This CDR3 has 15 amino acids. Germline V gene lookup returns CDR1 LGHNA and CDR2 YNFKEQ. V lost 0 bases and J lost 7, with 13 bases in between. The CDR3: CASSQDTGIGQPQHF. CDR3 nucleotide sequence: TGTGCCAGCAGCCAAGATACAGGGATAGGACAGCCCCAGCATTTT.

This chain connects TRBV29-1 to TRBJ2-7; D is possibly TRBD1 or TRBD2 (5 bases each). In germline, CDR1 is SQVTM, CDR2 ANQGSEA. The CDR3 sequence is 15 residues long. Trimming cost V 6 bases and J 0 bases, with 18 bases left between them. CDR3 loop: CSVTPGTQSSYEQYF. The CDR3 coding sequence is TGCAGCGTGACGCCCGGGACCCAAAGCTCCTACGAGCAGTACTTC.

The rearrangement uses TRBV19 and TRBJ1-1; 7 bases match TRBD1. The CDR3 length is 14 residues. Looked up from germline, CDR1 is LNHDA and CDR2 is SQIVND (reference sequence). The J segment lost 3 bases and the V segment lost 4 bases, leaving 5 bases of the junction unmatched. DNA of the CDR3: TGTGCCAGTAGTAAGAAGGGGGCCTACACTGAAGCTTTCTTT. Its protein product is CASSKKGAYTEAFF.

The CDR3 bases are TGTGCCAGTAGTACCAATTGGGGACAGGCACGGGAGCAGTACTTC. Its translation is CASSTNWGQAREQYF. The chain joins TRBV19 to TRBJ2-7; 8 nucleotides align to TRBD1. V lost 4 bases, J lost 7 bases, and 12 bases stayed unmatched. The CDR3 is made up of 15 amino acids. Looked up from germline, CDR1 is LNHDA and CDR2 is SQIVND (reference sequence).

The chain uses TRBV28 and TRBJ1-2; 7 bases align to TRBD1. This CDR3 is built from 13 residues. Germline trimming cut 1 base from V and 5 bases from J; bases unmatched to any gene: 1. The germline V gene encodes CDR1 MDHEN and CDR2 SYDVKM. CDR3 loop: CASSLFRGYGYTF. The CDR3, as DNA: TGTGCCAGCAGTTTATTCAGGGGGTATGGCTACACCTTC.

This clone showed up just once. The V gene is TRBV11-2, the J gene TRBJ1-1, with TRBD1 matching 7 bases. The CDR3 consists of 14 residues. The junction had 6 bases not matched to a gene; V was cut back by 6 bases and J by 2 bases. Germline CDR1 reads SGHAT; CDR2 reads FQNNGV. CDR3 sequence: CASRRYRGNTEAFF. In DNA, the CDR3 is TGTGCCAGCAGGCGGTACAGGGGTAACACTGAAGCTTTCTTT. Full variable domain (missing parts from reference TRBV11-2 and TRBJ1-1): EAGVAQSPRYKIIEKRQSVAFWCNPISGHATLYWYQQILGQGPKLLIQFQNNGVVDDSQLPKDRFSAERLKGVDSTLKIQPAKLEDSAVYLCASRRYRGNTEAFFGQGTRLTVV.